Listed below are T cell receptor beta chains from one sample, sequenced in a study of graft-versus-host responses after intestinal transplantation. Data came from immunoSEQ multiplex PCR; TCRdb stores just in-frame clones and leaves some out. Of 90,000 to 150,000 clones in the sample, approximately 96% were seen once. Their antigens remain unidentified. Source: unstimulated CD8+ T cells sorted from spleen or lymph node cells, taken before intestinal transplant. The receptors were gathered from a human donor who received an intestinal transplant. Both conserved end residues are part of each CDR3. Each record gives: clone size, D gene, J gene, V gene, CDR3 protein, CDR3 DNA. D genes are given only for firm matches. The listing skips clone size in some rows; elsewhere it reads once, few, many or a size class.

-,-,TRBJ1-1,TRBV5-1,CASSLAGNTEAFF,TGCGCCAGCAGCTTGGCCGGGAACACTGAAGCTTTCTTT
-,-,TRBJ1-1,TRBV28,CASSWPGADTEAFF,TGTGCCAGCAGTTGGCCGGGGGCTGACACTGAAGCTTTCTTT
-,TRBD2,TRBJ2-1,TRBV28,CASSALVAGGYNEQFF,TGTGCCAGCAGTGCCTTGGTCGCGGGAGGTTACAATGAGCAGTTCTTC
-,TRBD1,TRBJ2-2,TRBV5-4,CAIGQGGGELFF,TGTGCCATCGGACAGGGCGGCGGGGAGCTGTTTTTT
once,TRBD1,TRBJ2-7,TRBV4-1,CASSFRQGSYEQYF,TGCGCCAGCAGCTTTAGACAGGGATCCTACGAGCAGTACTTC
-,-,TRBJ1-1,TRBV27,CASGQIPGRMNTEAFF,TGTGCCAGCGGGCAAATTCCGGGACGGATGAACACTGAAGCTTTCTTT
-,TRBD2,TRBJ2-7,TRBV5-6,CASSKKPGLAGVSRYEQYF,TGTGCCAGCAGCAAGAAACCGGGACTAGCGGGAGTATCTCGGTACGAGCAGTACTTC
-,-,TRBJ2-1,TRBV11-2,CASSLVGEFWVEQFF,TGTGCCAGCAGCTTAGTCGGGGAGTTCTGGGTTGAGCAGTTCTTC
-,TRBD1,TRBJ2-7,TRBV28,CASSPGQGLSYEQYF,TGTGCCAGCAGTCCGGGACAGGGCCTCTCCTACGAGCAGTACTTC
-,-,TRBJ2-1,TRBV30,CAWSGDGQFF,TGTGCCTGGAGTGGGGACGGACAGTTCTTC
-,TRBD1,TRBJ2-6,TRBV5-8,CASSQGAARGANVLTF,TGTGCCAGTTCGCAGGGGGCAGCGCGAGGGGCCAACGTCCTGACTTTC
once,-,TRBJ2-2,TRBV10-3,CAINSPEENTGELFF,TGTGCCATCAACTCCCCGGAGGAGAACACCGGGGAGCTGTTTTTT
-,TRBD1,TRBJ2-7,TRBV6-5,CASSYIGQGYYEQYF,TGTGCCAGCAGTTACATCGGACAGGGATACTACGAGCAGTACTTC
-,-,TRBJ1-5,TRBV7-9,CASSLDFDHGQPQHF,TGTGCCAGCAGCTTAGACTTTGATCACGGGCAGCCCCAGCATTTT
-,-,TRBJ2-7,TRBV6-1,CASSVRAKFTYEQYF,TGTGCCAGCAGTGTCAGAGCGAAATTTACCTACGAGCAGTACTTC
-,TRBD2,TRBJ2-7,TRBV11-3,CASQRGPCYEQYF,TGTGCCAGTCAGCGGGGTCCCTGCTACGAGCAGTACTTC